This is a list of T cell receptor beta chains from one sample in a study of CD8 T cells in Susac syndrome. MiXCR, run by TCRdb on the immunoSEQ multiplex PCR reads, gives a single entry per CDR3 protein. This sample yields 150,000 to 190,000 distinct CDR3 sequences, of which roughly 95% are seen a single time; 0.15% belongs to the top ten. Sequenced sample: CD8+ T cells from PBMCs. These receptors were obtained from a human donor with multiple sclerosis. The conserved cysteine and the conserved F or W are not part of the CDR3 here.

>TRBV12-3/TRBV12-4|12
ASSQTGSNTEAF
>TRBV3-1|14
ASSRGTSGYQETQY
>TRBV2|13
ASSEGGQPRHEQF
>TRBV7-9|16
ASSSTLTSGGPGDEQF
>TRBV12-3/TRBV12-4|13
ASRPRSGGRGEQF
>TRBV27|10
ASSLNGGEQF
>TRBV27|14
ASSTSGYLPYNEQF
>TRBV12-3/TRBV12-4|10
ASSLGDYEQY
>TRBV29-1|12
SVEDPGGDYEQY
>TRBV9|9
ASSGVGEQF
>TRBV2|11
ASGRAGPYEQY
>TRBV23-1|16
ASSQSESSGDSTDTQY
>TRBV9|13
ASSAAGTYGNEQF
>TRBV12-3/TRBV12-4|10
ASSHDTGELF
>TRBV29-1|12
SVEGGSDTGELF
>TRBV20-1|9
SAVFGGTIY
>TRBV4-1|13
ASSWFGEVNTEAF
>TRBV3-1|11
ASENNRVGGYT
>TRBV6-5|11
ASTDGRSYEQY
>TRBV20-1|14
SARVIQGRTGYGYT
>TRBV29-1|12
SVKGETNTGELF
>TRBV5-6|12
ASSFRSSYNEQF
>TRBV6-1|12
ASSETGDDYGYT
>TRBV6-5|13
ASTPRQGADFEAF
>TRBV9|12
ASNKGQGNYGYT
>TRBV12-3/TRBV12-4|9
ASSFTGTQY
>TRBV29-1|10
SVAGSTDTQY
>TRBV30|12
AWSVGGMNTEAF
>TRBV20-1|13
SAGDRAAGDPTQY